The clone carrying this T cell receptor beta chain was seen a few times. The antigen is not known. Healthy individuals of Caucasian origin from Russia, aged roughly 6 to 100, served as donors. Ten milliliters of peripheral blood were drawn from each donor into EDTA-treated tubes. Alongside a J-beta primer mix, a sample-barcoded 5' primer served in a second PCR lasting about 7 to 11 cycles. TCRdb itself ran the 5' RACE reads through MiXCR, one entry per CDR3 protein. The repertoire consists of roughly 800,000 distinct CDR3 sequences, with roughly 50% occurring once and the leading ten covering 20% to 25%. Trimming shortened V by 6 bases and J by 2 bases, and 14 bases separated the two germline ends. This CDR3 has 14 residues. The data were taken from a study of blood T cells in healthy people across ages. Study outcomes and limitations: What prevented conclusive comparison of naive and antigen-experienced cells was that PBMCs were unsorted. There were more naive CD4+ cells and higher diversity in long-lived donors than in aged donors.

The sample consisted of blood. The gene calls are TRBV12-3 or TRBV12-4 and TRBJ2-7; D is perhaps TRBD2 (5 bases). This TCR was sampled from a man aged 25-45 years in good health. CDR3 sequence reads: CASSALAGTYEQYF. As DNA, the CDR3 is TGTGCCAGCAGCGCCCTTGCCGGGACCTACGAGCAGTACTTC.